The entry below gives a single T cell receptor beta chain sequence along with its context. Its cognate antigen is unknown. Profiled with immunoSEQ multiplex PCR; TCRdb holds only in-frame clones, not every one. This sample carries 1,500,000 or so clones, around 95% of them seen once, and the ten largest clones take about 1%. The germline V and J ends were trimmed by 7 bases and 2 bases, with 15 bases remaining between them. The germline V gene encodes CDR1 WSHSY and CDR2 SAAADI. The CDR3 runs 15 residues. The data derive from a study of shared clonotypes between healthy human individuals. Whole-study results and caveats: The study generally estimated greater richness for naive than memory subsets.

The clonotype originates from a man between 25 and 39 years old in good health. The sample taken for sequencing was naive CD4+ T cells sorted from blood. The sample's subset: CD45RA+ positively selected. The rearrangement links TRBV10-2 to TRBJ2-1; the D call may be TRBD1 or TRBD2 (5 bases each). CDR3 protein: CASISPGPPYNEQFF. Here the CDR3 DNA reads TGCGCCAGCATCTCCCCGGGACCTCCCTACAATGAGCAGTTCTTC.